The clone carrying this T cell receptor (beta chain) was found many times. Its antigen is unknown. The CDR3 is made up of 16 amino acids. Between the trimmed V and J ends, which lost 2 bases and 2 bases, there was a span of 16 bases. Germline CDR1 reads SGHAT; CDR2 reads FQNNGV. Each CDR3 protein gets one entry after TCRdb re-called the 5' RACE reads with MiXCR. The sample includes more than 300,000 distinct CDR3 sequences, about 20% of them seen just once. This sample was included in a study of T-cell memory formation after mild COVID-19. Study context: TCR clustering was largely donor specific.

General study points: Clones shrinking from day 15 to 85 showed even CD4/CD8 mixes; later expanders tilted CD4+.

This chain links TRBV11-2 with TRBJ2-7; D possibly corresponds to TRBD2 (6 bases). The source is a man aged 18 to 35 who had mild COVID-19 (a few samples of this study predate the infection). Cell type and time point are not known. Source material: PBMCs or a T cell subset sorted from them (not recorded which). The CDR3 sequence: CASSLNRGDFPYEQYF. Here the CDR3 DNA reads TGTGCCAGCAGCTTAAATCGAGGGGACTTTCCCTACGAGCAGTACTTC.